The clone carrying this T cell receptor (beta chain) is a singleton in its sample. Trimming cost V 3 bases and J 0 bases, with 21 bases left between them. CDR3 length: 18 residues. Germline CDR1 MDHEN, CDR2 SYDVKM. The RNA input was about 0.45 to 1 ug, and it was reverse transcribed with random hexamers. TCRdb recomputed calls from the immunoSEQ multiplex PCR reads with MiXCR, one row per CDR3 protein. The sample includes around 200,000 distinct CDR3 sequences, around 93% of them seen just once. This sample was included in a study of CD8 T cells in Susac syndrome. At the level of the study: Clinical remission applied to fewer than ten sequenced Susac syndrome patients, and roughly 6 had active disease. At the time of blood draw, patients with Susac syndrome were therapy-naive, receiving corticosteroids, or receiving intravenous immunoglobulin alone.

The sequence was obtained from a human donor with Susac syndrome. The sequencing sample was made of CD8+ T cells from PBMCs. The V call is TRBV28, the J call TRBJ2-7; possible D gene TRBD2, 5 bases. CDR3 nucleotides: TGTGCCAGCAGTTTTTACGGGCCCTCAGCGGAGGACTCCTACGAGCAGTACTTC. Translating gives CASSFYGPSAEDSYEQYF.